Below, 17 T cell receptor beta chains from the same sample are listed, as sequenced in a study of T cell changes during pregnancy in multiple sclerosis. Clones were read by immunoSEQ multiplex PCR, and TCRdb kept only the in-frame ones, dropping some. The sample has 91,000 or so clones, over 80% seen once. Sequencing was performed on peripheral blood, taken after pregnancy. All receptors derive from a female donor with multiple sclerosis, enrolled in a pregnancy study.

This clone occurred once. The junction differs from germline at one of its ends, possibly a read error. Other DNA sequences in the same sample also yield this CDR3. V usage is TRBV6-5 and J usage is TRBJ2-1; TRBD1 matches 7 bases. Germline V gene data show CDR1 as MNHEY and CDR2 as SVGAGI. CDR3 size: 14 residues. This CDR3 is CASRRQGAYNEQFF. The CDR3 DNA reads as TGTGCTAGCAGAAGACAGGGAGCTTACAATGAGCAGTTCTTC.

The rearrangement links TRBV5-1 to TRBJ2-7; TRBD2 might be the D (7 bases). The CDR3 sequence is 15 residues long. CDR1 SGHRS and CDR2 YFSETQ come from the germline V gene. Trimming shortened V by 1 base and J by 3 bases, and 14 bases separated the two germline ends. CDR3 loop: CASSLQRGAGYEQYF. Written as DNA, the CDR3 is TGCGCCAGCAGCTTGCAACGGGGGGCCGGCTACGAGCAGTACTTC. Full variable domain (outside the CDR3, taken from reference TRBV5-1 and TRBJ2-7): KAGVTQTPRYLIKTRGQQVTLSCSPISGHRSVSWYQQTPGQGLQFLFEYFSETQRNKGNFPGRFSGRQFSNSRSEMNVSTLELGDSALYLCASSLQRGAGYEQYFGPGTRLTVT.

A few counts support this clone. J is TRBJ2-7 and V is TRBV11-3; D unclear. Trimming pared 5 bases from V and 3 bases from J, leaving 14 bases between. CDR3 length: 14 amino acids. The germline V gene has CDR1 SGHNT and CDR2 YENEEA. Here the CDR3 DNA reads TGTGCCAGCAGCCCCCGCAGCGACCTCTACGAGCAGTACTTC. Residues: CASSPRSDLYEQYF.

The J gene is TRBJ1-2, the V gene TRBV28, with D hard to call. Trimming took off 1 base at V and 2 bases at J, with 11 bases between the two ends. The CDR3 totals 15 residues. Germline CDR1 reads MDHEN; CDR2 reads SYDVKM. This CDR3 is CASSLYPIRNYGYTF. The CDR3 DNA follows: TGTGCCAGCAGTTTATACCCGATCAGAAACTATGGCTACACCTTC.

J is TRBJ2-1 and V is TRBV2, with 9 bases aligning to TRBD2. Trimming removed 4 bases from V and 4 bases from J; junction bases left unmatched: 5. This CDR3 spans 15 amino acids. Germline CDR1 SNHLY, CDR2 FYNNEI. CDR3 region: CASSVGTSRYNEQFF. CDR3 DNA sequence: TGTGCCAGCAGTGTAGGGACTAGCCGATACAATGAGCAGTTCTTC.

This rearrangement joins TRBV19 to TRBJ1-1; unclear D gene. This CDR3 comprises 12 residues. Between the trimmed V and J ends, which lost 4 bases and 5 bases, there was a span of 8 bases. CDR1 and CDR2 from the germline V gene are LNHDA and SQIVND (reference sequence). The CDR3 nucleotides read TGTGCCAGTAGTACGCGGGAAACTGAAGCTTTCTTT. It specifies CASSTRETEAFF.

This clone has just a few counts. The chain links TRBV18 to TRBJ1-1; maybe TRBD1 (5 bases). This CDR3 has 16 residues. Deletions cut 3 bases from V and 3 bases from J, with 17 bases between. CDR1 is KGHSH and CDR2 is LQKENI in the germline V gene. The CDR3 DNA reads TGTGCCAGCTCACCTCCCGACGGGGGTAGGGACACTGAAGCTTTCTTT. This gives the protein CASSPPDGGRDTEAFF.

This clone occurred once. V is TRBV5-1 and J is TRBJ2-7, with TRBD1 as a possible D gene (6 bases). This CDR3 contains 14 residues. Germline values: CDR1 SGHRS, CDR2 YFSETQ. V was cut by 7 bases and J by 7 bases, with 21 bases left in between. This chain's CDR3 is CASARDNPSEEQYF. Written as DNA, the CDR3 is TGCGCCAGCGCAAGGGACAATCCATCGGAAGAGCAGTACTTC.

The CDR3 protein is CASSLGLAGGGGYNEQFF. The CDR3 nucleotides read TGTGCCAGCAGCCTCGGACTAGCGGGAGGGGGGGGCTACAATGAGCAGTTCTTC. This chain joins TRBV13 and TRBJ2-1, with 15 bases aligning to TRBD2. J was trimmed by 3 bases and V by 5 bases; bases with no gene match: 8. The CDR3 consists of 18 residues. CDR1 and CDR2 from the germline V gene are PRHDT and FYEKMQ (reference sequence). The full variable domain, completed using reference TRBV13 and TRBJ2-1, is AAGVIQSPRHLIKEKRETATLKCYPIPRHDTVYWYQQGPGQDPQFLISFYEKMQSDKGSIPDRFSAQQFSDYHSELNMSSLELGDSALYFCASSLGLAGGGGYNEQFFGPGTRLTVL.

The V and J genes are TRBV21-1 and TRBJ2-2; the D segment call TRBD2 is taken from the table without a DNA check. TRBV21-1 corresponds to a pseudogene. The CDR3 is made up of 19 amino acids. The CDR3 protein is CASTPSHGTSGRAPGELFF. The DNA for the CDR3 is TGTGCCAGCACTCCAAGCCATGGGACTAGCGGGAGGGCTCCCGGGGAGCTGTTTTTT.

This rearrangement joins TRBV4-3 to TRBJ2-5, with D possibly TRBD1 on 5 matching bases. The V end was cut by 4 bases, the J end by 5 bases, with 17 bases between. The CDR3 contains 15 residues. Per the germline V gene, CDR1 is LGHNA and CDR2 is YSLEER. The CDR3: CASSRQQGGPETQYF. The CDR3 DNA sequence: TGCGCCAGCAGCCGCCAGCAGGGCGGACCGGAGACCCAGTACTTC.

V gene TRBV19 combines with J gene TRBJ1-5; 10 bases align to TRBD1. The trim removed 5 bases at V and 4 bases at J, leaving 2 bases unmatched. The CDR3 is made up of 14 amino acids. The germline V gene has CDR1 LNHDA and CDR2 SQIVND (reference sequence). Here the CDR3 reads CASSGDRGNQPQHF. The CDR3 region has the DNA TGTGCCAGTAGTGGGGACAGGGGAAATCAGCCCCAGCATTTT.

The chain uses TRBV7-9 and TRBJ2-3, with TRBD2 matching over 8 bases. The junction had 15 bases not matched to a gene; V was cut back by 1 base and J by 6 bases. Germline CDR1 and CDR2: SEHNR and FQNEAQ (reference sequence). This CDR3 has 18 residues. CDR3 sequence: CASSLGYYQSGRGDTQYF. The CDR3, as DNA: TGTGCCAGCAGCTTAGGCTACTATCAGAGCGGGAGAGGTGATACGCAGTATTTT.

In its sample, this clone was seen many times. The CDR3 region is CASSTGLAFNEQFF. CDR3 DNA sequence: TGTGCCAGCAGCACGGGACTAGCGTTCAATGAGCAGTTCTTC. J is TRBJ2-1 and V is TRBV11-3, with 10 positions matching TRBD2. J was trimmed by 6 bases and V by 5 bases; bases with no gene match: 4. The CDR3 is made up of 14 amino acids. CDR1 is SGHNT, CDR2 YENEEA, per germline. The entire variable domain, with the rest obtained from reference TRBV11-3 and TRBJ2-1, is as follows: EAGVVQSPRYKIIEKKQPVAFWCNPISGHNTLYWYLQNLGQGPELLIRYENEEAVDDSQLPKDRFSAERLKGVDSTLKIQPAELGDSAVYLCASSTGLAFNEQFFGPGTRLTVL.

V is TRBV19 and J is TRBJ1-1, with D perhaps matching TRBD1 (5 bases). CDR3 length: 12 amino acids. V lost 3 bases and J lost 10, with 12 bases in between. The germline V gene has CDR1 LNHDA and CDR2 SQIVND (reference sequence). The CDR3 sequence is CASSMSIGGAFF. The DNA for the CDR3 is TGTGCCAGTAGTATGTCCATCGGGGGAGCTTTCTTT.

V is TRBV18 and J is TRBJ1-2; possibly TRBD1 for D (5 bases). CDR3 length: 15 residues. Trimming took 8 bases from V and 3 from J, leaving 19 bases between them. The germline gives CDR1 KGHSH, CDR2 LQKENI. The CDR3 here is CASAPGGSDDYGYTF. CDR3 in DNA: TGTGCCAGCGCCCCGGGGGGTTCCGACGACTATGGCTACACCTTC.

In its sample, this clone ranks as medium-sized (0.01 to 0.1%). The genes are TRBV5-4 and TRBJ1-2; unclear D gene. Germline values: CDR1 SGHNT, CDR2 YYREEE (reference sequence). Trimming removed 3 bases at V and 3 bases at J, with 15 bases between. The length of the CDR3 is 15 residues. CDR3 in DNA: TGTGCCAGCAGCTCTGGCCCCCAGGCCGACTATGGCTACACCTTC. Its protein product is CASSSGPQADYGYTF.